A selection of T cell receptor beta chains follows, all from one sample in a study of PD-1 blockade in classical Hodgkin lymphoma. TCRdb keeps only in-frame clones here, not all; method: immunoSEQ multiplex PCR. Of about 97,000 clones listed, roughly 88% are singletons. This specimen consisted of peripheral blood mononuclear cells (PBMCs), obtained at baseline. Source of these receptors: a human donor with classical Hodgkin lymphoma. CDR3s include the opening cysteine and the closing phenylalanine or tryptophan. D genes are given only for firm matches. A clone size is listed for some rows: how often the clone was seen (once, few, many), or a class if it is expanded.

v_call	clone_size	j_call	d_call	cdr3_nt	cdr3_aa
TRBV5-4	NA	TRBJ2-2	NA	TGTGCCAGCAGCTTGTGGGCTGGGGAGCTGTTTTTT	CASSLWAGELFF
TRBV2	few	TRBJ1-1	NA	TGTGCCAGCGTCCGAGAGAACACTGAAGCTTTCTTT	CASVRENTEAFF
TRBV4-1	NA	TRBJ2-5	NA	TGCGCCAGCAGCCAAGATCTGGCCTTTGGGCAAGAGACCCAGTACTTC	CASSQDLAFGQETQYF
TRBV18	NA	TRBJ2-4	TRBD2	TGTGCCAGCTCACCACCCAACGGGGACTATGGTACCATTCAGTACTTC	CASSPPNGDYGTIQYF
TRBV19	NA	TRBJ1-2	NA	TGTGCCAGTAGCTACGCAGCGAACTATGGCTACACCTTC	CASSYAANYGYTF
TRBV4-3	few	TRBJ1-1	NA	TGCGCCAGCAGCCAAGGTCCAGTAGGGAACACTGAAGCTTTCTTT	CASSQGPVGNTEAFF
TRBV7-2	NA	TRBJ2-3	TRBD2	TGTGCCAGCAGCTTCCTAGCGGTGGGGACAGATACGCAGTATTTT	CASSFLAVGTDTQYF
TRBV30	few	TRBJ2-5	NA	TGTGCCTGGAGTCCGAGACTAACAGGGCGAGGGCAAGAGACCCAGTACTTC	CAWSPRLTGRGQETQYF
TRBV29-1	once	TRBJ2-5	TRBD1	TGCAGCGGTCGGGACAGGGGGCGGCAAGAGACCCAGTACTTC	CSGRDRGRQETQYF
TRBV5-1	few	TRBJ2-3	TRBD2	TGCGCCAGCAGCAACCCCGGTGGGGAGGGAGATACGCAGTATTTT	CASSNPGGEGDTQYF
TRBV2	few	TRBJ2-7	TRBD2	TGTGCCAGCAGTGGGCCCCCGGGCGGGACTAGTTCTCACGAGCAGTACTTC	CASSGPPGGTSSHEQYF
TRBV2	once	TRBJ2-2	TRBD1	TGTGCCAGCGTATGGGACAGGAACGGGGAGCTGTTTTTT	CASVWDRNGELFF
TRBV4-2	NA	TRBJ1-2	NA	TGTGCCAGCAGCCAAGAGGGCCCTTGGGGGGGTCAGGGTGGCTACACCTTC	CASSQEGPWGGQGGYTF
TRBV7-2	few	TRBJ2-3	NA	TGTGCCAGCAGCTTGGGACGGGTCCCCACAGATACGCAGTATTTT	CASSLGRVPTDTQYF
TRBV6-1	NA	TRBJ2-5	NA	TGTGCCAGCAGTGAAGCTGATGGAGGGCTAGCCTTCCCTGGGACCCAGTACTTC	CASSEADGGLAFPGTQYF
TRBV5-6	NA	TRBJ1-5	TRBD1	TGTGCCAGCAGCGCTCCCCTGACAGGGGATAATAGCAATCAGCCCCAGCATTTT	CASSAPLTGDNSNQPQHF